The text below deals with one T cell receptor beta chain. J gave up 2 bases and V 0 bases, and 5 bases lay outside the gene matches. This CDR3 is 16 amino acids long. Germline V lookup: CDR1 SGHVS, CDR2 FNYEAQ. Sequenced by immunoSEQ multiplex PCR; TCRdb stores in-frame clones only, minus some. The table has about 76,000 clones, roughly 85% seen once. The data were obtained in a study of blood T cell repertoires in COVID-19. The sequenced material came from peripheral blood. This receptor was obtained from a man in his forties or fifties with COVID-19, enrolled during active disease. The chain has TRBV7-6 and TRBJ2-7; the match to TRBD1 covers 9 bases. CDR3 sequence reads: CASSLALGQGTYEQYF. The DNA for the CDR3 is TGTGCCAGCAGCTTAGCCCTTGGACAGGGGACCTACGAGCAGTACTTC.